The 28 T cell receptor beta chains given below trace back to one sample, sequenced in a study of T cell changes during pregnancy in multiple sclerosis. The assay was immunoSEQ multiplex PCR, and TCRdb's table has in-frame clones only and misses some. The data hold 80,000 to 95,000 clones, with 93% observed a single time. The sequencing used peripheral blood, collected in the third trimester of pregnancy. Every receptor here comes from a female donor in good health, enrolled as a control in a pregnancy study.

The V call is TRBV7-9, the J call TRBJ2-7; maybe TRBD1 (5 bases). V was clipped by 3 bases and J by 2 bases, with 11 bases between them. The CDR3 spans 14 residues. Germline loops: CDR1 SEHNR, CDR2 FQNEAQ (reference sequence). The CDR3 sequence: CASSFGQTTYEQYF. CDR3 DNA: TGTGCCAGCAGCTTCGGACAAACGACCTACGAGCAGTACTTC.

The V gene is TRBV19, the J gene TRBJ1-2, with D possibly matching TRBD1 (6 bases). The CDR3 sequence is 14 residues long. The V and J ends lost 5 bases and 2 bases respectively, with 12 bases between them. Germline V lookup: CDR1 LNHDA, CDR2 SQIVND (reference sequence). The CDR3 nucleotides read TGTGCCAGTAGTGCCTCAGGGGTCAACTATGGCTACACCTTC. Amino acid sequence: CASSASGVNYGYTF.

J is TRBJ1-1 and V is TRBV5-1; D gene unclear. The ends were cut back, 2 bases at V and 4 bases at J, with 12 bases in the middle. This CDR3 comprises 14 residues. Germline values: CDR1 SGHRS, CDR2 YFSETQ. The CDR3 DNA sequence: TGCGCCAGCAGCTTCGACGGTCGGGTCACTGAAGCTTTCTTT. The encoded protein is CASSFDGRVTEAFF.

The V call is TRBV27, the J call TRBJ2-1; 13 bases line up with TRBD2. After removal of 5 bases from V and 0 bases from J, the junction contained 7 bases not matched to a gene. This CDR3 has 18 residues. CDR1 is MNHEY and CDR2 is SMNVEV in the germline V gene (reference sequence). CDR3 sequence: CASSHGTSGTSSYNEQFF. The CDR3 DNA is TGTGCCAGCAGTCACGGGACTAGCGGGACCAGCTCCTACAATGAGCAGTTCTTC.

V usage is TRBV28 and J usage is TRBJ1-2; no firm D call. The CDR3 extends over 12 amino acids. Trimming stripped 5 bases from V and 2 bases from J, with 6 bases between. Germline V gene sequence: CDR1 MDHEN, CDR2 SYDVKM. The DNA for the CDR3 is TGTGCCAGCAGTCGACTGAACTATGGCTACACCTTC. Its translation: CASSRLNYGYTF.

This CDR3 reads CASSRGTGTKFHEQYF. Here the CDR3 DNA reads TGTGCCAGCAGCAGAGGCACCGGGACTAAATTCCACGAGCAGTACTTC. The J gene is TRBJ2-7, the V gene TRBV13; 7 nucleotides align to TRBD2. CDR3 length: 16 amino acids. J was trimmed by 5 bases and V by 5 bases; bases with no gene match: 15. Germline assignment: CDR1 PRHDT and CDR2 FYEKMQ (reference sequence).

The chain employs TRBV5-1 and TRBJ2-3; D possibly corresponds to TRBD2 (7 bases). The germline gives CDR1 SGHRS, CDR2 YFSETQ. The CDR3 is 16 amino acids. The germline V and J ends were trimmed by 2 bases and 1 base, with 14 bases remaining between them. CDR3 in amino acids: CASSFLGGAGTDTQYF. The CDR3 DNA sequence: TGCGCCAGCAGCTTCCTGGGGGGGGCAGGCACAGATACGCAGTATTTT.

The chain combines TRBV13 with TRBJ2-7, with TRBD2 matching 7 bases. The length of the CDR3 is 14 residues. The junction had 3 bases not matched to a gene; V was cut back by 4 bases and J by 0 bases. Looked up from germline, CDR1 is PRHDT and CDR2 is FYEKMQ (reference sequence). The CDR3 DNA is TGTGCCAGCAGCTCAGCGGGGCCCTCCTACGAGCAGTACTTC. Translated: CASSSAGPSYEQYF.

The chain joins TRBV5-1 to TRBJ2-7; 8 positions match TRBD2. This CDR3 has 15 residues. Germline CDR1 SGHRS, CDR2 YFSETQ. Trimming cost V 5 bases and J 2 bases; bases outside gene matches: 9. The CDR3 DNA reads as TGCGCCAGCAGGGTAGGACTAGCAGCAACCTACGAGCAGTACTTC. Protein product: CASRVGLAATYEQYF.

The chain uses TRBV7-2 and TRBJ2-1, with 10 bases aligning to TRBD2. V dropped 6 bases and J dropped 7; count of bases not matched to a gene: 15. Germline V gene lookup returns CDR1 SGHTA and CDR2 FQGNSA. The CDR3 has 17 amino acids. The CDR3 is CASRAYLSSGRWNEQFF. CDR3 bases: TGTGCCAGCAGAGCTTATCTCTCTAGCGGGAGATGGAATGAGCAGTTCTTC.

This chain uses TRBV5-1 with TRBJ2-3, with 10 nucleotides matching TRBD2. Unmatched junction bases numbered 6, after V lost 0 bases and J lost 2 bases. The CDR3 is 17 residues long. The V gene's germline CDR1 is SGHRS and CDR2 YFSETQ. The CDR3 reads CASSLGPTSGFTDTQYF. DNA of the CDR3: TGCGCCAGCAGCTTGGGCCCGACTAGCGGGTTCACAGATACGCAGTATTTT.

DNA for the CDR3: TGTGCCAGCCGGAGACTAGCGGAAGTTACCTACGAGCAGTACTTC. The encoded protein is CASRRLAEVTYEQYF. This chain uses TRBV28 with TRBJ2-7, with 9 bases matching TRBD2. The CDR3 totals 15 residues. CDR1 is MDHEN, CDR2 SYDVKM, per germline. The V gene end was trimmed by 8 bases and the J gene end by 2 bases; junction bases not matched to a gene: 10.

V is TRBV28 and J is TRBJ2-7, with D perhaps matching TRBD1 (5 bases). Trimming took 4 bases from V and 7 from J, leaving 14 bases between them. The length of the CDR3 is 13 residues. CDR1 and CDR2 (germline): MDHEN, SYDVKM. The DNA of the CDR3 is TGTGCCAGCAGTTGGACCGCAGGGCGAGAGCAGTACTTC. It specifies CASSWTAGREQYF.

V and J are TRBV5-1 and TRBJ2-1, with D possibly TRBD1 on 6 matching bases. This CDR3 is 17 amino acids long. Germline loops: CDR1 SGHRS, CDR2 YFSETQ. Deletions cut 3 bases from V and 6 bases from J, with 22 bases between. The CDR3 sequence: CASSSSNPQGHRNEQFF. The CDR3 nucleotides read TGCGCCAGCAGCTCGTCAAACCCACAGGGCCACCGCAATGAGCAGTTCTTC. The variable domain in full, completed from reference TRBV5-1 and TRBJ2-1, reads KAGVTQTPRYLIKTRGQQVTLSCSPISGHRSVSWYQQTPGQGLQFLFEYFSETQRNKGNFPGRFSGRQFSNSRSEMNVSTLELGDSALYLCASSSSNPQGHRNEQFFGPGTRLTVL.

This clone is a singleton in its sample. The chain recombines TRBV2 with TRBJ2-5; 10 nucleotides line up with TRBD2. With 1 base clipped from V and 4 bases from J, the junction kept 0 bases outside the gene matches. Per the germline V gene, CDR1 is SNHLY and CDR2 is FYNNEI. The CDR3 runs to 14 residues. CDR3 residues: CASSEGLAGETQYF. The CDR3 DNA reads TGTGCCAGCAGTGAAGGACTAGCGGGAGAGACCCAGTACTTC.

The chain is built from TRBV11-2 and TRBJ1-2; 7 bases agree with TRBD1. CDR1 SGHAT and CDR2 FQNNGV come from the germline V gene. J lost 8 bases, V lost 5 bases, and 8 bases had no gene match. The CDR3 runs to 13 residues. The CDR3 sequence: CASSKNYRGGYTF. CDR3 DNA: TGTGCCAGCAGCAAAAACTACAGGGGCGGCTACACCTTC.

This sequence joins TRBV5-1 and TRBJ1-2, with a possible D match to TRBD1 (5 bases). Germline values: CDR1 SGHRS, CDR2 YFSETQ. Deletions cut 0 bases from V and 8 bases from J, with 11 bases between. There are 13 residues in the CDR3. Here the CDR3 reads CASSLGREEGYTF. The CDR3 DNA follows: TGCGCCAGCAGCTTGGGCAGGGAAGAAGGCTACACCTTC.

This clone was recorded once. The J gene is TRBJ2-7, the V gene TRBV5-5; 7 bases map to TRBD2. This CDR3 is 14 amino acids long. The junction had 7 bases not matched to a gene; V was cut back by 4 bases and J by 3 bases. Germline V gives CDR1 SGHKS, CDR2 YYEKEE (reference sequence). The CDR3 sequence is CASSLLGTNYEQYF. The CDR3 coding sequence is TGTGCCAGCAGCCTGCTAGGGACTAACTACGAGCAGTACTTC.

J is TRBJ2-1 and V is TRBV7-9; TRBD2 aligns across 14 bases. The CDR3 runs 15 residues. Trimming at V came to 5 bases and at J to 6 bases, leaving 3 bases not matched to a gene. Looked up from germline, CDR1 is SEHNR and CDR2 is FQNEAQ (reference sequence). The CDR3 coding sequence is TGTGCCAGCAGCCTAGGGACTAGCGGGAGCAATGAGCAGTTCTTC. It encodes CASSLGTSGSNEQFF.

The J gene is TRBJ2-2, the V gene TRBV30; TRBD1 agrees at 10 bases. CDR1 GTSNPN and CDR2 SVGIG come from the germline V gene (reference sequence). Losses at the gene ends were 8 bases for V and 5 bases for J; bases not matched to a gene: 8. This CDR3 is 14 amino acids long. CDR3 DNA: TGTGCCGGGGACAGGGGCGTAGGGACCGGGGAGCTGTTTTTT. Protein sequence: CAGDRGVGTGELFF.

This CDR3 reads CSARSPSGSPYNEQFF. In DNA, the CDR3 is TGCAGCGCCCGATCCCCTAGCGGGAGTCCCTACAATGAGCAGTTCTTC. The V and J genes are TRBV29-1 and TRBJ2-1, with 10 bases that match TRBD2. The CDR3 runs 16 residues. Germline V gene lookup returns CDR1 SQVTM and CDR2 ANQGSEA. The trim removed 7 bases at V and 2 bases at J, leaving 11 bases unmatched.

The CDR3 coding sequence is TGTGCCAGTAGTATCACCGCGGGACAGGGGATCTACGAGCAGTACTTC. Its protein is CASSITAGQGIYEQYF. The chain links TRBV19 to TRBJ2-7; TRBD1 agrees at 10 bases. V was pared by 3 bases and J by 3 bases, with 8 bases of the junction left unmatched. In germline, CDR1 is LNHDA, CDR2 SQIVND (reference sequence). The CDR3 extends over 16 amino acids. The entire variable domain, with the rest obtained from reference TRBV19 and TRBJ2-7, is as follows: DGGITQSPKYLFRKEGQNVTLSCEQNLNHDAMYWYRQDPGQGLRLIYYSQIVNDFQKGDIAEGYSVSREKKESFPLTVTSAQKNPTAFYLCASSITAGQGIYEQYFGPGTRLTVT.

The chain employs TRBV6-1 and TRBJ2-1, with TRBD2 identical over 11 bases. CDR1 MNHNS and CDR2 SASEGT come from the germline V gene. Trimming removed 4 bases from V and 6 bases from J; junction bases left unmatched: 8. This CDR3 comprises 16 residues. The CDR3 bases are TGTGCCAGCAGTGGAGGGACTAGCGGTGCCACCAATGAGCAGTTCTTC. Amino acids: CASSGGTSGATNEQFF.

This rearrangement joins TRBV6-6 to TRBJ2-7; 10 positions agree with TRBD2. Unmatched junction bases numbered 8, after V lost 6 bases and J lost 6 bases. Germline CDR1 reads MNHNY; CDR2 reads SVGAGI (reference sequence). The CDR3 extends over 14 amino acids. The CDR3, as DNA: TGTGCCAGCAGACCTAGCGGGAGCTCGTTCGAGCAGTACTTC. It yields the protein CASRPSGSSFEQYF.

This chain links TRBV18 with TRBJ1-4; D unresolved. This CDR3 spans 15 amino acids. The germline gives CDR1 KGHSH, CDR2 LQKENI. Trimming removed 3 bases at V and 3 bases at J, with 11 bases between. Here the CDR3 reads CASSPREMANEKLFF. CDR3 sequence (DNA): TGTGCCAGCTCACCGAGGGAGATGGCTAATGAAAAACTGTTTTTT.

The rearrangement joins TRBV2 to TRBJ2-6, with D possibly matching TRBD1 (5 bases). Germline CDR1 reads SNHLY; CDR2 reads FYNNEI. The CDR3 has 14 amino acids. Trimming cost V 7 bases and J 2 bases, with 9 bases left between them. The CDR3 spells CASIRGAGANVLTF. DNA of the CDR3: TGTGCCAGCATTAGGGGCGCTGGGGCCAACGTCCTGACTTTC.

Written as DNA, the CDR3 is TGTGCCAGCAGTACCGGGACAGGGCTCGACGAGCAGTACTTC. Translated, it gives CASSTGTGLDEQYF. This sequence joins TRBV6-1 and TRBJ2-7; 9 nucleotides line up with TRBD1. CDR3 length: 14 amino acids. The V segment lost 5 bases and the J segment 5 bases; nucleotides outside the gene matches: 7. Germline lookup yields CDR1 MNHNS and CDR2 SASEGT.

The chain couples TRBV9 to TRBJ2-3, with D unclear. Germline values: CDR1 SGDLS, CDR2 YYNGEE. Trimming shortened V by 4 bases and J by 2 bases, and 14 bases separated the two germline ends. The CDR3 loop spans 15 amino acids. CDR3 loop: CASSYSWRFTDTQYF. The CDR3 nucleotides read TGTGCCAGCAGCTATAGCTGGCGGTTCACAGATACGCAGTATTTT.